One and the same sample provided the 19 T cell receptor beta chains below, sequenced in a study of shared clonotypes between healthy human individuals. Measured with immunoSEQ multiplex PCR; TCRdb has only the in-frame clones, and not every one. The sample records about 2,500,000 clones, around nine tenths being singletons. The sequenced material came from naive CD4+ T cells sorted from blood. This sample's subset: CD45RA+ positively selected. Receptors originate from a man younger than 35 in good health.

The chain has TRBV5-1 and TRBJ1-1; TRBD1 agrees at 8 bases. With V trimmed by 3 bases and J by 2 bases, 9 bases remained unmatched. The CDR3 runs to 16 residues. Per germline, CDR1 SGHRS and CDR2 YFSETQ. The CDR3 nucleotides are TGCGCCAGCAGCTCTGGACAGGGAAGGGGAAACACTGAAGCTTTCTTT. Encoded protein: CASSSGQGRGNTEAFF.

V is TRBV10-3 and J is TRBJ2-1; D is undetermined. Germline loops: CDR1 ENHRY, CDR2 SYGVKD. The CDR3 runs to 15 residues. With 2 bases removed from V and 0 bases from J, the gap between germline ends came to 8 bases. This CDR3 reads CAISEAQNSYNEQFF. The CDR3 DNA reads TGTGCCATCAGTGAGGCACAGAACTCCTACAATGAGCAGTTCTTC.

The chain couples TRBV28 to TRBJ1-6; D ambiguous. The V gene's germline CDR1 is MDHEN and CDR2 SYDVKM. V lost 5 bases and J 3 bases, leaving 11 bases between the germline ends. This CDR3 contains 15 residues. CDR3 protein: CASSPTVGYNSPLHF. The CDR3 DNA follows: TGTGCCAGCAGTCCAACAGTGGGCTATAATTCACCCCTCCACTTT.

CDR3 loop: CASSQGPGIQETQYF. CDR3 DNA sequence: TGCGCCAGCAGCCAAGGGCCAGGGATACAAGAGACCCAGTACTTC. The chain carries TRBV4-1 and TRBJ2-5; a possible D gene is TRBD1 (5 bases). V was trimmed by 1 base and J by 2 bases, leaving 11 bases between them. This CDR3 is built from 15 residues. The germline V gene encodes CDR1 MGHRA and CDR2 YSYEKL.

This clone has only one observation. This chain uses TRBV2 with TRBJ2-1; D is perhaps TRBD1 or TRBD2 (5 bases each). The length of the CDR3 is 16 residues. Germline V lookup: CDR1 SNHLY, CDR2 FYNNEI. V lost 3 bases, J lost 2 bases, and 14 bases lay in between. CDR3 protein: CASSEEGTGTYNEQFF. For the CDR3, the DNA is TGTGCCAGCAGTGAGGAAGGGACGGGCACCTACAATGAGCAGTTCTTC.

Written as DNA, the CDR3 is TGTGCCAGCTCACTAACCCCCGGGACTAGCGTGGCCGGGGAGCTGTTTTTT. This gives the protein CASSLTPGTSVAGELFF. V usage is TRBV18 and J usage is TRBJ2-2; 10 positions agree with TRBD2. This CDR3 spans 17 amino acids. From germline, CDR1 is KGHSH and CDR2 LQKENI. V was pared by 4 bases and J by 6 bases, with 11 bases of the junction left unmatched.

The rearrangement uses TRBV27 and TRBJ2-5; 9 nucleotides align to TRBD1. Germline V gene data show CDR1 as MNHEY and CDR2 as SMNVEV (reference sequence). The V and J ends lost 5 bases and 5 bases, in that order; junction bases with no gene match: 9. The CDR3 totals 15 residues. CDR3 bases: TGTGCCAGCAGTCTCGGACAGGGGAGGAGGGAGACCCAGTACTTC. It codes for CASSLGQGRRETQYF.

The chain is built from TRBV10-3 and TRBJ2-2; TRBD2 is a possible D gene (5 bases). The germline V and J ends were trimmed by 11 bases and 8 bases, with 15 bases remaining between them. The CDR3 is 12 amino acids. The germline V gene has CDR1 ENHRY and CDR2 SYGVKD. In nucleotides, the CDR3 is TGTGCCTCTACTAGGGCCGGGGGGGAGCTGTTTTTT. Protein: CASTRAGGELFF.

DNA for the CDR3: TGTGCCAGTAGTAGCCATGGGACAGGGGCCGAGCAGTACTTC. This translates into CASSSHGTGAEQYF. V usage is TRBV19 and J usage is TRBJ2-7, with 10 nucleotides matching TRBD1. The trim removed 4 bases at V and 6 bases at J, leaving 6 bases unmatched. The CDR3 sequence is 14 residues long. Germline V gene lookup returns CDR1 LNHDA and CDR2 SQIVND (reference sequence).

In regard to this clone: The same CDR3 is also encoded by other DNA sequences in this sample. The V and J genes are TRBV5-1 and TRBJ1-4, with D uncertain. Trimming took off 4 bases at V and 0 bases at J, with 13 bases between the two ends. CDR3 size: 16 residues. The germline V gene has CDR1 SGHRS and CDR2 YFSETQ. CDR3 amino acids: CASSILPGATNEKLFF. CDR3 bases: TGCGCCAGCAGCATCTTACCTGGCGCAACTAATGAAAAACTGTTTTTT.

Points on this clone: Other DNA sequences in this sample translate to the same CDR3. The chain has TRBV9 and TRBJ1-6, with a tentative D call TRBD1 (6 bases). The CDR3 covers 14 residues. Germline V gene lookup returns CDR1 SGDLS and CDR2 YYNGEE. Between the trimmed V and J ends, which lost 3 bases and 7 bases, there was a span of 11 bases. CDR3 protein: CASSAQGGNSPLHF. The CDR3, as DNA: TGTGCCAGCAGCGCACAGGGTGGGAATTCACCCCTCCACTTT.

The chain is built from TRBV11-2 and TRBJ1-1; D is unresolved. CDR1 and CDR2 from the germline V gene are SGHAT and FQNNGV. This CDR3 contains 14 residues. V dropped 0 bases and J dropped 6 bases, with 11 bases sitting between them. The DNA for the CDR3 is TGTGCCAGCAGCTTAGACGTAGGACGGTCTGAAGCTTTCTTT. It codes for CASSLDVGRSEAFF.

In the case of this clone: Different DNA sequences within this sample yield the same CDR3. The chain employs TRBV6-1 and TRBJ2-3; D remains ambiguous. V dropped 1 base and J dropped 7 bases, with 6 bases sitting between them. The CDR3 has 12 residues. Looked up from germline, CDR1 is MNHNS and CDR2 is SASEGT. CDR3 sequence: CASSEVGNTQYF. CDR3 in DNA: TGTGCCAGCAGTGAAGTAGGGAATACGCAGTATTTT.

The gene calls are TRBV6-5 and TRBJ1-1; D unresolved. This CDR3 has 13 residues. Germline V gene sequence: CDR1 MNHEY, CDR2 SVGAGI. V dropped 2 bases and J dropped 8 bases, with 12 bases sitting between them. CDR3 in amino acids: CASSYGGLLEAFF. The DNA of the CDR3 is TGTGCCAGCAGTTACGGCGGGCTACTGGAAGCTTTCTTT.

The chain links TRBV30 to TRBJ1-6, with TRBD1 matching 7 bases. Germline-derived CDR1 and CDR2 are GTSNPN and SVGIG (reference sequence). The CDR3 sequence is 12 residues long. The trim removed 8 bases at V and 6 bases at J, leaving 4 bases unmatched. DNA for the CDR3: TGTGCCGGGGGACAGCTTAATTCACCCCTCCACTTT. Its translation: CAGGQLNSPLHF.

V is TRBV7-2 and J is TRBJ2-1, with D perhaps TRBD2 (6 bases). Trimming pared 1 base from V and 10 bases from J, leaving 14 bases between. CDR3 length equals 14 residues. Per the germline V gene, CDR1 is SGHTA and CDR2 is FQGNSA. CDR3 coding DNA: TGTGCCAGCAGCTTAGAGGGCGGGAAGGGAGAGCAGTTCTTC. Residues: CASSLEGGKGEQFF.

The chain recombines TRBV4-1 with TRBJ1-2; no definite D call. CDR1 is MGHRA, CDR2 YSYEKL, per germline. The CDR3 loop spans 14 amino acids. Deletions cut 1 base from V and 3 bases from J, with 9 bases between. In DNA, the CDR3 is TGCGCCAGCAGCCAAGTAAGGGCCGACTATGGCTACACCTTC. Residues: CASSQVRADYGYTF.

This chain connects TRBV9 to TRBJ2-1; possibly TRBD1 for D (6 bases). The germline V and J ends were trimmed by 0 bases and 13 bases, with 23 bases remaining between them. The CDR3 loop spans 16 amino acids. Germline V lookup: CDR1 SGDLS, CDR2 YYNGEE. The chain's CDR3 is CASSVAAVGAIREQFF. The CDR3, as DNA: TGTGCCAGCAGCGTAGCGGCGGTGGGGGCCATACGGGAACAGTTCTTC.

This CDR3 reads CASSVSNRDGQPQHF. CDR3 DNA: TGCGCCAGCAGCGTGTCCAACAGGGATGGACAGCCCCAGCATTTT. V usage is TRBV5-1 and J usage is TRBJ1-5, with TRBD1 as a possible D gene (6 bases). The V gene lost 4 bases and the J gene lost 7 bases, with 18 bases spanning the gap. The CDR3 extends over 15 amino acids. Germline loops: CDR1 SGHRS, CDR2 YFSETQ.